Following are 11 T cell receptor beta chains from one sample sequenced in a study of blood T cell repertoires in COVID-19. Some clones are missing from TCRdb's copy, which holds only in-frame ones; the method was immunoSEQ multiplex PCR. The table lists nearly 200,000 clones, about four fifths of them singletons, with less than 9.5% in the top ten. The sample taken for sequencing was PBMCs or T cells enriched from blood (not recorded which). These receptors came from a man in his forties who had recovered from COVID-19.

The chain has TRBV27 and TRBJ1-2; 8 nucleotides align to TRBD1. This CDR3 contains 15 residues. V was pared by 5 bases and J by 3 bases, with 8 bases of the junction left unmatched. CDR1 is MNHEY, CDR2 SMNVEV, per germline (reference sequence). CDR3 loop: CASSPLNRGYYGYTF. As DNA, the CDR3 is TGTGCCAGCAGTCCCCTGAACAGGGGGTACTATGGCTACACCTTC.

The chain couples TRBV29-1 to TRBJ2-2, with 9 bases matching TRBD2. Unmatched junction bases numbered 7, after V lost 5 bases and J lost 3 bases. Germline CDR1 SQVTM, CDR2 ANQGSEA. There are 15 residues in the CDR3. CDR3 in amino acids: CSVRAGLADTGELFF. CDR3 DNA: TGCAGCGTTCGTGCGGGACTAGCAGACACCGGGGAGCTGTTTTTT.

The V gene is TRBV3-1 (or the pseudogene TRBV3-2), the J gene TRBJ1-4; 11 nucleotides agree with TRBD1. This CDR3 contains 16 residues. Germline V gene lookup returns CDR1 LGHDT and CDR2 YNNKEL (reference sequence). The V gene end was trimmed by 4 bases and the J gene end by 8 bases; junction bases not matched to a gene: 9. The CDR3 loop is CASSPHPGQGEEKLFF. CDR3 nucleotides: TGTGCCAGCAGCCCCCACCCGGGACAGGGGGAGGAAAAACTGTTTTTT.

The chain recombines TRBV9 with TRBJ2-1; 12 positions match TRBD1. Looked up from germline, CDR1 is SGDLS and CDR2 is YYNGEE. This CDR3 is 14 amino acids long. V dropped 6 bases and J dropped 10; count of bases not matched to a gene: 8. CDR3 region: CASTRDRGPLEQFF. The CDR3 region has the DNA TGTGCCAGCACCCGGGACAGGGGGCCTTTAGAGCAGTTCTTC.

The chain couples TRBV6-6 to TRBJ1-1; D gene ambiguous. The V gene lost 2 bases and the J gene lost 0 bases, with 7 bases spanning the gap. Germline CDR1 MNHNY, CDR2 SVGAGI (reference sequence). The CDR3 runs 14 residues. The DNA of the CDR3 is TGTGCCAGCAGTTACATGGAGGTGAACACTGAAGCTTTCTTT. Its protein is CASSYMEVNTEAFF.

This clone was detected only a few times. The gene calls are TRBV19 and TRBJ1-3; a possible D gene is TRBD1 (6 bases). The germline V gene encodes CDR1 LNHDA and CDR2 SQIVND (reference sequence). V lost 7 bases and J 0 bases, leaving 19 bases between the germline ends. The CDR3 has 17 amino acids. Written as DNA, the CDR3 is TGTGCCAGTACCACTGCCCGCAGGACAGCCTCTGGAAACACCATATATTTT. Translating gives CASTTARRTASGNTIYF.

This clone has more than one count but fewer than ten. The genes are TRBV27 and TRBJ1-2; perhaps TRBD1 as D (6 bases). V was cut by 5 bases and J by 0 bases, with 10 bases left in between. Germline CDR1 and CDR2: MNHEY and SMNVEV (reference sequence). This CDR3 region has 14 residues. For the CDR3, the DNA is TGTGCCAGCAGTGCCCGGGACACTAACTATGGCTACACCTTC. Encoded protein: CASSARDTNYGYTF.

This chain joins TRBV3-1 (or the pseudogene TRBV3-2) and TRBJ2-5, with TRBD2 matching 12 bases. J gave up 5 bases and V 4 bases, and 11 bases lay outside the gene matches. CDR3 length: 17 amino acids. CDR1 and CDR2 from the germline V gene are LGHDT and YNNKEL (reference sequence). In DNA form, the CDR3 reads TGTGCCAGCAGCCTAACTCCAGGACTAGCGGGGCAGGAGACCCAGTACTTC. It specifies CASSLTPGLAGQETQYF.

This rearrangement joins TRBV6-5 to TRBJ1-2; possibly TRBD1 for D (6 bases). V was clipped by 0 bases and J by 3 bases, with 11 bases between them. This CDR3 region has 15 residues. Germline V gene data show CDR1 as MNHEY and CDR2 as SVGAGI. CDR3 DNA: TGTGCCAGCAGTTACTCGTCAGGGGATTACTATGGCTACACCTTC. Translating it yields CASSYSSGDYYGYTF.

The chain recombines TRBV7-9 with TRBJ2-7; 7 bases line up with TRBD1. The germline gives CDR1 SEHNR, CDR2 FQNEAQ (reference sequence). V lost 5 bases and J lost 0; bases outside the gene matches: 7. This CDR3 region has 15 residues. The CDR3 is CASSLRTGISYEQYF. The DNA for the CDR3 is TGTGCCAGCAGCCTTCGGACAGGAATCTCCTACGAGCAGTACTTC.

This rearrangement joins TRBV10-3 to TRBJ2-7; 8 positions agree with TRBD2. The CDR3 contains 15 residues. Germline V gene data show CDR1 as ENHRY and CDR2 as SYGVKD. Trimming took 2 bases from V and 4 from J; bases not matched to a gene: 7. The CDR3 bases are TGTGCCATCAGTGAGATCGAGCGGGGGAGTTACGAGCAGTACTTC. Translated, it gives CAISEIERGSYEQYF.